Presented here are 28 T cell receptor beta chains from one specimen sequenced in a study of blood T cell repertoires in COVID-19. Generated by immunoSEQ multiplex PCR, the TCRdb table keeps only in-frame clones and is missing some. Here the sample spans roughly 500,000 clones, around 89% being singletons. Sequencing was done on a sample of PBMCs or T cells enriched from blood (not recorded which). Every receptor here comes from a woman between 40 and 55 years old who had recovered from COVID-19.

This clone was detected ten times or more. The rearrangement uses TRBV27 and TRBJ1-2, with TRBD1 matching over 8 bases. CDR1 MNHEY and CDR2 SMNVEV come from the germline V gene (reference sequence). CDR3 length: 13 residues. V dropped 10 bases and J dropped 8; count of bases not matched to a gene: 12. CDR3 DNA: TGTGCCACCTCGGACAGGGCTTTCGGAGGCTACACCTTC. Its protein product is CATSDRAFGGYTF.

The chain is built from TRBV5-1 and TRBJ1-4, with D perhaps TRBD1 (5 bases). V dropped 0 bases and J dropped 8 bases, with 14 bases sitting between them. There are 15 residues in the CDR3. Germline V gene sequence: CDR1 SGHRS, CDR2 YFSETQ. DNA for the CDR3: TGCGCCAGCAGCTTGGTAGGGGCCCCAGGAGAAAAACTGTTTTTT. Protein sequence: CASSLVGAPGEKLFF.

The rearrangement links TRBV27 to TRBJ2-1; perhaps TRBD2 as D (5 bases). The CDR3 runs to 15 residues. V lost 10 bases and J lost 0, with 16 bases in between. Per germline, CDR1 MNHEY and CDR2 SMNVEV (reference sequence). In DNA, the CDR3 is TGTGCCACTTGGTTAATAGGGAGCTCCTACAATGAGCAGTTCTTC. Translation: CATWLIGSSYNEQFF.

The rearrangement uses TRBV7-6 and TRBJ2-1, with a tentative D call TRBD1 (5 bases). With 4 bases removed from V and 7 bases from J, the gap between germline ends came to 20 bases. CDR1 and CDR2 from the germline V gene are SGHVS and FNYEAQ. This CDR3 is built from 16 residues. CDR3 DNA sequence: TGTGCCAGCAGCTCCCGACCGCAGGGTCTACCGAATGAGCAGTTCTTC. This translates into CASSSRPQGLPNEQFF.

The rearrangement links TRBV7-2 to TRBJ1-1; 7 bases align to TRBD1. Trimming took 3 bases from V and 0 from J; bases not matched to a gene: 10. There are 17 residues in the CDR3. Germline CDR1 SGHTA, CDR2 FQGNSA. CDR3 residues: CASSLPLQGPMNTEAFF. The CDR3 DNA is TGTGCCAGCAGCTTGCCCCTACAGGGGCCTATGAACACTGAAGCTTTCTTT. Full variable domain (outside the CDR3, taken from reference TRBV7-2 and TRBJ1-1): GAGVSQSPSNKVTEKGKDVELRCDPISGHTALYWYRQSLGQGLEFLIYFQGNSAPDKSGLPSDRFSAERTGGSVSTLTIQRTQQEDSAVYLCASSLPLQGPMNTEAFFGQGTRLTVV.

V gene TRBV9 combines with J gene TRBJ2-1, with 11 bases fitting TRBD2. This CDR3 is built from 14 residues. V trimming: 0 bases; J trimming: 9 bases; junction bases outside the gene matches: 2. Germline values: CDR1 SGDLS, CDR2 YYNGEE. The CDR3 nucleotides are TGTGCCAGCAGCGTAGGACTAGCGGGACTTGAGCAGTTCTTC. It encodes CASSVGLAGLEQFF.

The CDR3 DNA sequence: TGTGCCAGCAGCCGGGGGGGGGACTTAAACACTGAAGCTTTCTTT. Protein: CASSRGGDLNTEAFF. V gene TRBV5-4 combines with J gene TRBJ1-1; possibly TRBD1 for D (5 bases). The CDR3 is 15 amino acids. Trimming stripped 4 bases from V and 2 bases from J, with 15 bases between. Looked up from germline, CDR1 is SGHNT and CDR2 is YYREEE (reference sequence).

The rearrangement uses TRBV6-2 or TRBV6-3 and TRBJ2-5; perhaps TRBD2 as D (5 bases). With 2 bases removed from V and 1 base from J, the gap between germline ends came to 11 bases. The CDR3 is made up of 15 amino acids. Germline CDR1 and CDR2: MNHEY and SVGEGT. The CDR3 nucleotides read TGTGCCAGCAGTTACGAGGCAGGAGGCCAAGAGACCCAGTACTTC. This sequence encodes CASSYEAGGQETQYF.

V is TRBV11-2 and J is TRBJ1-5; TRBD1 aligns across 7 bases. The CDR3 length is 14 residues. Looked up from germline, CDR1 is SGHAT and CDR2 is FQNNGV. V trimming: 0 bases; J trimming: 5 bases; junction bases outside the gene matches: 1. The CDR3 here is CASSLEGGDQPQHF. The DNA for the CDR3 is TGTGCCAGCAGCTTAGAAGGGGGCGATCAGCCCCAGCATTTT.

V gene TRBV27 combines with J gene TRBJ2-4; 12 bases are a match to TRBD2. V lost 5 bases, J lost 3 bases, and 8 bases stayed unmatched. Germline V gene data show CDR1 as MNHEY and CDR2 as SMNVEV (reference sequence). CDR3 size: 17 residues. CDR3 protein: CASSPRLAGAGKNIQYF. As DNA, the CDR3 is TGTGCCAGCAGTCCCCGACTAGCGGGAGCTGGCAAAAACATTCAGTACTTC.

The chain joins TRBV5-4 to TRBJ1-3; D call uncertain. In germline, CDR1 is SGHNT, CDR2 YYREEE (reference sequence). V was clipped by 6 bases and J by 0 bases, with 16 bases between them. The CDR3 covers 16 residues. CDR3 amino acids: CASKRAGHNSGNTIYF. CDR3 nucleotides: TGTGCCAGCAAGAGGGCCGGGCACAACTCTGGAAACACCATATATTTT. Full variable domain (outside the CDR3, taken from reference TRBV5-4 and TRBJ1-3): ETGVTQSPTHLIKTRGQQVTLRCSSQSGHNTVSWYQQALGQGPQFIFQYYREEENGRGNFPPRFSGLQFPNYSSELNVNALELDDSALYLCASKRAGHNSGNTIYFGEGSWLTVV.

The chain couples TRBV5-4 to TRBJ2-4; TRBD2 might be the D (6 bases). Germline CDR1 is SGHNT and CDR2 is YYREEE (reference sequence). This CDR3 contains 14 residues. Trimming took off 2 bases at V and 0 bases at J, with 6 bases between the two ends. The CDR3 bases are TGTGCCAGCAGCTTTAGCGGAGCCAAAAACATTCAGTACTTC. It yields the protein CASSFSGAKNIQYF.

This chain connects TRBV30 to TRBJ2-1; no clear D. Germline V gene sequence: CDR1 GTSNPN, CDR2 SVGIG (reference sequence). V lost 6 bases and J 9 bases, leaving 21 bases between the germline ends. This CDR3 comprises 14 residues. In DNA, the CDR3 is TGTGCCTGCCCCGTGCGTGACTCCCTCGGTGAGCAGTTCTTC. This codes for CACPVRDSLGEQFF.

The chain uses TRBV6-5 and TRBJ1-2; D is perhaps TRBD1 (5 bases). The CDR3 is made up of 14 amino acids. Germline V CDR1 and CDR2: MNHEY, SVGAGI. Between the trimmed V and J ends, which lost 2 bases and 0 bases, there was a span of 7 bases. The CDR3 nucleotides read TGTGCCAGCAGTTACAGGGGATCTAACTATGGCTACACCTTC. Its translation is CASSYRGSNYGYTF.

The rearrangement links TRBV11-3 to TRBJ2-1; no reliable D call. CDR3 size: 15 residues. Germline CDR1 and CDR2: SGHNT and YENEEA. V was trimmed by 3 bases and J by 0 bases, leaving 9 bases between them. The CDR3 sequence is CASSFTQSSYNEQFF. The CDR3 DNA sequence: TGTGCCAGCAGCTTCACACAGAGCTCCTACAATGAGCAGTTCTTC.

J is TRBJ2-7 and V is TRBV11-3, with unresolved D. V was pared by 3 bases and J by 7 bases, with 7 bases between. Germline CDR1 reads SGHNT; CDR2 reads YENEEA. CDR3 length: 11 amino acids. The CDR3 bases are TGTGCCAGCAGCTTTACCAGAGAGCAGTACTTC. Encoded protein: CASSFTREQYF.

The chain combines TRBV24-1 with TRBJ2-5; 9 nucleotides align to TRBD1. V was pared by 10 bases and J by 3 bases, with 8 bases of the junction left unmatched. CDR1 and CDR2 (germline): KGHDR, SFDVKD. CDR3 size: 14 residues. CDR3 sequence (DNA): TGTGCCACGAACCGACAGGGGGAGAAAGAGACCCAGTACTTC. Its translation: CATNRQGEKETQYF.

This rearrangement joins TRBV10-3 to TRBJ2-1; weak D call: TRBD1 (5 bases). Trimming stripped 2 bases from V and 5 bases from J, with 16 bases between. The CDR3 has 16 amino acids. Germline lookup yields CDR1 ENHRY and CDR2 SYGVKD. CDR3 protein: CAISEDPGISNNEQFF. DNA of the CDR3: TGTGCCATCAGTGAGGATCCAGGGATTAGCAACAATGAGCAGTTCTTC.

This sequence joins TRBV30 and TRBJ1-1; D is ambiguous. Germline CDR1 and CDR2: GTSNPN and SVGIG (reference sequence). This CDR3 is 12 amino acids long. Trimming took off 3 bases at V and 10 bases at J, with 15 bases between the two ends. The CDR3 reads CAWSGFGRGAFF. The DNA of the CDR3 is TGTGCCTGGAGCGGCTTTGGTAGAGGAGCTTTCTTT.

This chain joins TRBV4-3 and TRBJ1-2; tentative D call: TRBD1 (5 bases). Trimming shortened V by 3 bases and J by 4 bases, and 24 bases separated the two germline ends. The CDR3 runs 18 residues. Germline assignment: CDR1 LGHNA and CDR2 YSLEER. The CDR3, as DNA: TGCGCCAGCAGCCATCCCGGGGGAGCGGAATACCCCAGCTATGGCTACACCTTC. Translating it yields CASSHPGGAEYPSYGYTF.

The CDR3, as DNA: TGTGCCAGCAGCTTAGTCCCGGACAGAGGGTTGGATACGCAGTATTTT. Protein: CASSLVPDRGLDTQYF. The V gene is TRBV7-2, the J gene TRBJ2-3; perhaps TRBD1 as D (6 bases). Germline V gene lookup returns CDR1 SGHTA and CDR2 FQGNSA. The germline V and J ends were trimmed by 1 base and 6 bases, with 17 bases remaining between them. The CDR3 has 16 residues.

V usage is TRBV7-9 and J usage is TRBJ2-7; 10 bases agree with TRBD2. The CDR3 runs to 14 residues. The V gene's germline CDR1 is SEHNR and CDR2 FQNEAQ (reference sequence). Trimming cost V 5 bases and J 5 bases; bases outside gene matches: 6. The CDR3, as DNA: TGTGCCAGCAGCACCGCCGGACTAGCGGACGAGCAGTACTTC. Residues: CASSTAGLADEQYF. Full variable domain (remainder filled in from reference TRBV7-9 and TRBJ2-7): DTGVSQNPRHKITKRGQNVTFRCDPISEHNRLYWYRQTLGQGPEFLTYFQNEAQLEKSRLLSDRFSAERPKGSFSTLEIQRTEQGDSAMYLCASSTAGLADEQYFGPGTRLTVT.

The chain recombines TRBV6-2 or TRBV6-3 with TRBJ2-1, with TRBD2 matching over 10 bases. CDR1 and CDR2 from the germline V gene are MNHEY and SVGEGT. Trimming removed 0 bases from V and 5 bases from J; junction bases left unmatched: 10. This CDR3 contains 18 residues. The CDR3 protein is CASSYSIGSGRPDNEQFF. The DNA of the CDR3 is TGTGCCAGCAGTTACTCGATTGGTAGCGGGAGGCCCGACAATGAGCAGTTCTTC.

Written as DNA, the CDR3 is TGTGCCAGCAGCTTGGCCTTGGGACAGGGGGAAGGCTACACCTTC. Translating gives CASSLALGQGEGYTF. V is TRBV5-6 and J is TRBJ1-2, with TRBD1 identical over 11 bases. CDR3 length equals 15 residues. Losses at the gene ends were 0 bases for V and 8 bases for J; bases not matched to a gene: 6. Germline V gene sequence: CDR1 SGHDT, CDR2 YYEEEE.

V is TRBV7-9 and J is TRBJ1-1; 9 bases match TRBD1. CDR1 and CDR2 from the germline V gene are SEHNR and FQNEAQ (reference sequence). J gave up 12 bases and V 1 base, and 6 bases lay outside the gene matches. This CDR3 has 13 residues. As DNA, the CDR3 is TGTGCCAGCAGCTTAGTGGGACAGGGTGGGACTTTCTTT. Protein sequence: CASSLVGQGGTFF.

This chain uses TRBV29-1 with TRBJ2-5, with D uncertain. This CDR3 is 11 amino acids long. V was shortened by 4 bases and J by 10 bases, with 13 bases between the two germline ends. The germline V gene encodes CDR1 SQVTM and CDR2 ANQGSEA. CDR3 sequence reads: CSVAHTLDQYF. DNA of the CDR3: TGCAGCGTTGCTCACACGCTCGACCAGTACTTC.

The chain combines TRBV27 with TRBJ2-1, with D possibly TRBD1 on 6 matching bases. CDR1 is MNHEY, CDR2 SMNVEV, per germline (reference sequence). The CDR3 totals 15 residues. V was clipped by 3 bases and J by 5 bases, with 14 bases between them. The chain's CDR3 is CASSFVGKGDNEQFF. The CDR3 region has the DNA TGTGCCAGCAGTTTTGTTGGCAAGGGGGACAATGAGCAGTTCTTC.

The V and J genes are TRBV14 and TRBJ1-2; a weak D match, TRBD1 (5 bases). V dropped 3 bases and J dropped 1 base, with 6 bases sitting between them. Germline values: CDR1 SGHDN, CDR2 FVKESK. CDR3 length equals 13 residues. As DNA, the CDR3 is TGTGCCAGCAGCCAGGGACTTAACTATGGCTACACCTTC. As protein: CASSQGLNYGYTF.